The rows below give T cell receptor beta chains drawn from one sample of a study of human T cells and chemical hapten exposure. TCRdb processed the RACE reads anew with MiXCR; each CDR3 protein has one entry. The data contain 150,000 to 200,000 distinct CDR3 sequences, around 30% of them seen just once; the ten biggest clones take up roughly 3%. The specimen comprised whole blood, sampled in connection with sensitization to the hapten diphenylcyclopropenone (DPC). These TCRs come from a woman aged 30 to 39 with alopecia areata. Some clones in this sample may be carry-over from other donors' samples. Both conserved end residues are part of each CDR3. The D gene is left open where the match is weak. The size field is filled for only some rows; it gives once, few, many or a size class.

few	TRBV28	TRBD2	TRBJ2-3	CASSFPLAGEVTDTQYF	TGTGCCAGCAGTTTCCCCCTGGCGGGAGAGGTCACAGATACGCAGTATTTT
NA	TRBV10-2	TRBD1	TRBJ2-1	CASRTGTGGYNEQFF	TGCGCCAGCAGAACCGGGACAGGGGGCTACAATGAGCAGTTCTTC
few	TRBV9	NA	TRBJ1-1	CASSAGRLNTEAFF	TGTGCCAGCAGCGCCGGACGGCTGAACACTGAAGCTTTCTTT
NA	TRBV29-1	TRBD2	TRBJ2-5	CSVETSGSTTGVETQYF	TGCAGCGTAGAGACTAGCGGGTCTACGACAGGAGTAGAGACCCAGTACTTC
NA	TRBV11-1	NA	TRBJ2-7	CASSLAGAIREQYF	TGTGCCAGCAGCTTAGCGGGGGCCATTCGCGAGCAGTACTTC
few	TRBV29-1	NA	TRBJ2-2	CSVELSGLNTGELFF	TGCAGCGTTGAGCTTAGCGGACTCAACACCGGGGAGCTGTTTTTT
NA	TRBV6-2/TRBV6-3	NA	TRBJ2-7	CASSSRGRGSYEQYF	TGTGCCAGCAGTTCCCGAGGGCGCGGATCCTACGAGCAGTACTTC
NA	TRBV27	NA	TRBJ2-3	CASSPTPYTDTQYF	TGTGCCAGCAGTCCCACTCCCTATACAGATACGCAGTATTTT
NA	TRBV28	TRBD2	TRBJ2-1	CASGRNLAGGYNEQFF	TGTGCCAGCGGACGGAACCTAGCGGGAGGGTACAATGAGCAGTTCTTC
few	TRBV29-1	NA	TRBJ2-7	CSVVLTPYEQYF	TGCAGCGTTGTTTTGACACCCTACGAGCAGTACTTC
NA	TRBV27	NA	TRBJ1-3	CASSPGVHGNTIYF	TGTGCCAGCAGCCCAGGGGTTCATGGAAACACCATATATTTT
few	TRBV30	NA	TRBJ1-6	CAWSVRSPLHF	TGTGCCTGGAGTGTACGGTCACCCCTCCACTTT
few	TRBV20-1	TRBD1	TRBJ1-1	CSAGHRGAFF	TGCAGTGCTGGACACAGGGGAGCTTTCTTT
NA	TRBV4-2	NA	TRBJ1-1	CASSRENGGTEAFF	TGTGCCAGCAGCCGGGAAAACGGGGGGACTGAAGCTTTCTTT
NA	TRBV20-1	NA	TRBJ1-2	CSARDSGGLNYGYTF	TGCAGTGCTAGAGATTCCGGGGGCCTCAACTATGGCTACACCTTC
NA	TRBV9	NA	TRBJ2-3	CASNRDPTDTQYF	TGTGCCAGCAATCGGGACCCCACAGATACGCAGTATTTT
NA	TRBV7-2	NA	TRBJ2-3	CASSLGLGGRTDTQYF	TGTGCCAGCAGCTTAGGTCTCGGGGGCCGCACAGATACGCAGTATTTT
NA	TRBV27	NA	TRBJ1-6	CASSLSAARNSPLHF	TGTGCCAGCAGTTTATCGGCCGCCAGGAATTCACCCCTCCACTTT